This T cell receptor (beta chain) comes out of a study of control samples from healthy donors and cancer patients. Looked up from germline, CDR1 is SGHVS and CDR2 is FQNEAQ. CDR3 length equals 15 residues. Trimming cost V 5 bases and J 6 bases; bases outside gene matches: 8. Assay used: immunoSEQ multiplex PCR; TCRdb lists only in-frame clones, some missing. In the table there are 140,000 to 150,000 clones, about nine tenths of which are singletons. This chain joins TRBV7-8 and TRBJ1-5; 9 bases line up with TRBD1. Input material: blood. The TCR comes from a man aged 25-45 years in good health. The CDR3 DNA is TGTGCCAGCAGCCGCCAACCGGGACAGGGTCAGCCCCAGCATTTT. It yields the protein CASSRQPGQGQPQHF.